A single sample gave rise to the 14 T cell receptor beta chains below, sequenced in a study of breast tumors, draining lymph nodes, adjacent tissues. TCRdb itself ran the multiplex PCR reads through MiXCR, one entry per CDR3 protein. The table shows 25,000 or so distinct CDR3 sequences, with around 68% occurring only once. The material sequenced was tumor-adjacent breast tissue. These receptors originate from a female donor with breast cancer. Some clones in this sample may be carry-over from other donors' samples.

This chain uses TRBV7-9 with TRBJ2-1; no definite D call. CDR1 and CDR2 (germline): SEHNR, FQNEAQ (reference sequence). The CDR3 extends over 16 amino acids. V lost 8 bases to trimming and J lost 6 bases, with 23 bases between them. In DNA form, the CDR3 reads TGTGCCAGCGCCCTCCTCGGCGGAAACAGTGCCAATGAGCAGTTCTTC. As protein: CASALLGGNSANEQFF. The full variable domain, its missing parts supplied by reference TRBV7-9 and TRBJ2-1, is DTGVSQNPRHKITKRGQNVTFRCDPISEHNRLYWYRQTLGQGPEFLTYFQNEAQLEKSRLLSDRFSAERPKGSFSTLEIQRTEQGDSAMYLCASALLGGNSANEQFFGPGTRLTVL.

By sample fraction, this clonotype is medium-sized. CDR3 loop: CASSQFSGGGNEQFF. In DNA form, the CDR3 reads TGTGCCAGCAGCCAGTTTAGCGGGGGGGGAAATGAGCAGTTCTTC. The chain has TRBV14 and TRBJ2-1; 11 bases map to TRBD2. Germline CDR1 is SGHDN and CDR2 is FVKESK. CDR3 size: 15 residues. V was pared by 3 bases and J by 7 bases, with 5 bases of the junction left unmatched.

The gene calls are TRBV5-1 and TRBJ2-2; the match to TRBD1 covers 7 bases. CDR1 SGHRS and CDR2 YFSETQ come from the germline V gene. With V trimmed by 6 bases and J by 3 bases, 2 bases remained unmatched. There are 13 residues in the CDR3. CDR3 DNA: TGCGCCAGCACACAGGGGTACACCGGGGAGCTGTTTTTT. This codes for CASTQGYTGELFF.

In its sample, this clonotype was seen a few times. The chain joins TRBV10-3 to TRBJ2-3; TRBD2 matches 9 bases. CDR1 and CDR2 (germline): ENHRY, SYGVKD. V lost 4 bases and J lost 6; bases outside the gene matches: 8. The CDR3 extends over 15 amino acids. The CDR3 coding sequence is TGTGCCATCAGTGCCCTTAGCGGGAGACCCGATACGCAGTATTTT. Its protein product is CAISALSGRPDTQYF.

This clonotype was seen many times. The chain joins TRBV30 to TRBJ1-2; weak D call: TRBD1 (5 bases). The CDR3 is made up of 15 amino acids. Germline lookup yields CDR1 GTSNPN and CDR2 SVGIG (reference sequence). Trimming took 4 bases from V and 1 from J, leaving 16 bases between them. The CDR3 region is CAWKPGPGGNYGYTF. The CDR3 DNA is TGTGCCTGGAAGCCGGGGCCCGGAGGTAACTATGGCTACACCTTC.

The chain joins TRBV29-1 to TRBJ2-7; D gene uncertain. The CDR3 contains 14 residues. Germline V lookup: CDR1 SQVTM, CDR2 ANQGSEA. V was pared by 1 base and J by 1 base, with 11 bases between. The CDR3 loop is CSVEVARLSYEQYF. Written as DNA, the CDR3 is TGCAGCGTTGAAGTAGCCAGGTTGTCCTACGAGCAGTACTTC.

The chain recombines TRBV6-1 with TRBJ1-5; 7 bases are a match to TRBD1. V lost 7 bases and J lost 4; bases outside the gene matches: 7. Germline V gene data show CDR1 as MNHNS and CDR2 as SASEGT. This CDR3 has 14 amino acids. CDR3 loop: CASTGTDGNQPQHF. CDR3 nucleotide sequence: TGTGCCAGCACGGGGACAGACGGTAATCAGCCCCAGCATTTT.

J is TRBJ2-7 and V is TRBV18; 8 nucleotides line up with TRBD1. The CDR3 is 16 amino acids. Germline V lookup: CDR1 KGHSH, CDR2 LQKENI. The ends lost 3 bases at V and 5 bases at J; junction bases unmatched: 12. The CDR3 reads CASSPQAGGLSDEQYF. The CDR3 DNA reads TGTGCCAGCTCACCCCAGGCAGGGGGCCTCTCTGACGAGCAGTACTTC.

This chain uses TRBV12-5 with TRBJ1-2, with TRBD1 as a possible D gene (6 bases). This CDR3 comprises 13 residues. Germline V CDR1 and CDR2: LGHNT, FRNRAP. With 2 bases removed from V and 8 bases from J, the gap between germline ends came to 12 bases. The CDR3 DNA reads TGTGCTAGTGGTTTGTCGACCAGGGGAGGCTACACCTTC. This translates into CASGLSTRGGYTF. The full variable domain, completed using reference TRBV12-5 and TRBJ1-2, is DARVTQTPRHKVTEMGQEVTMRCQPILGHNTVFWYRQTMMQGLELLAYFRNRAPLDDSGMPKDRFSAEMPDATLATLKIQPSEPRDSAVYFCASGLSTRGGYTFGSGTRLTVV.

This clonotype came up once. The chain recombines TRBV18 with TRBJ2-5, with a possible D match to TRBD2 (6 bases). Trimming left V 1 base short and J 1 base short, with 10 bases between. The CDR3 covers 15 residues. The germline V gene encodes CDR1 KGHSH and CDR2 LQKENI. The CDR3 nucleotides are TGTGCCAGCTCACCACTCCGGGGGAGCCAAGAGACCCAGTACTTC. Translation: CASSPLRGSQETQYF.

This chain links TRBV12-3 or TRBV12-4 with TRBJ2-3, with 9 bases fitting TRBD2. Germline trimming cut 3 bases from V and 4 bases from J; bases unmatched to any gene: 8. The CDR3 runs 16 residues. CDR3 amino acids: CASSLQIAGAADTQYF. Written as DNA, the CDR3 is TGTGCCAGCAGTTTGCAGATAGCGGGAGCCGCAGATACGCAGTATTTT.

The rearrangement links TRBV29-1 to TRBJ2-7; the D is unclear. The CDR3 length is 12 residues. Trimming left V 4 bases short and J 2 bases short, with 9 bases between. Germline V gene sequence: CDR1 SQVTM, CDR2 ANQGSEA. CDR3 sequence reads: CSVVKGPYEQYF. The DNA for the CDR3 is TGCAGCGTTGTTAAAGGGCCCTACGAGCAGTACTTC.

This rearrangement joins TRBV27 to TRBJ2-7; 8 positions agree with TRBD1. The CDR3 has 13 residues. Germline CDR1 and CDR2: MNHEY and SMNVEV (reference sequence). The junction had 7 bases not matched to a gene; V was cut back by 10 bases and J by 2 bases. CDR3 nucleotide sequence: TGTGCCACCATGCCGACAGGGGCCTACGAGCAGTACTTC. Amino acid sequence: CATMPTGAYEQYF.

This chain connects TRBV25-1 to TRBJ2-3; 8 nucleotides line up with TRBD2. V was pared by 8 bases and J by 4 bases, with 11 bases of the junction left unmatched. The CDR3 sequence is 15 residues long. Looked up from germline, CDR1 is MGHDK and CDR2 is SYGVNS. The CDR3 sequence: CASSGTRGFADTQYF. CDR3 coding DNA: TGTGCCAGCTCAGGGACTAGAGGTTTCGCAGATACGCAGTATTTT.